This TCR beta chain was recovered during a study of CD8 T cells in ankylosing spondylitis. V trimming: 4 bases; J trimming: 2 bases; junction bases outside the gene matches: 5. Per germline, CDR1 LGHNA and CDR2 YNFKEQ. This CDR3 spans 16 amino acids. The TCR beta libraries were generated through quantitative 5'-RACE incorporating molecular barcodes. From the 5' RACE reads, TCRdb called clonotypes with MiXCR, one entry per CDR3 protein. This table has about 190,000 distinct CDR3 sequences, under 15% appearing once. Ten or more counts support this clonotype. This rearrangement joins TRBV4-2 to TRBJ2-1; TRBD2 agrees at 10 bases. The clonotype comes from a female donor with ankylosing spondylitis or in good health (not recorded which). Sequenced: blood, either unsorted or a sorted T cell fraction (not recorded which). CDR3 amino acids: CASSLYSGRAYNEQFF. CDR3 in DNA: TGTGCCAGCAGCCTTTACAGCGGGAGGGCCTACAATGAGCAGTTCTTC.